This passage covers 8 T cell receptor beta chains from one sample sequenced in a study of blood T cell repertoires in COVID-19. Assay used: immunoSEQ multiplex PCR; TCRdb lists only in-frame clones, some missing. The sample contains approximately 68,000 clones, about 80% of which appear only once. The specimen sequenced was peripheral blood. Receptor source: a man aged 80 or over with active COVID-19.

The chain links TRBV11-2 to TRBJ1-2; D is unresolved. Germline CDR1 is SGHAT and CDR2 is FQNNGV. This CDR3 contains 15 residues. Trimming removed 5 bases at V and 5 bases at J, with 18 bases between. The CDR3, as DNA: TGTGCCAGCAGCAGCGAACCGGCACCTCTTTATGGCTACACCTTC. This gives the protein CASSSEPAPLYGYTF.

The J gene is TRBJ2-3, the V gene TRBV27; 8 bases match TRBD2. V dropped 2 bases and J dropped 3; count of bases not matched to a gene: 4. This CDR3 is built from 15 residues. CDR1 and CDR2 (germline): MNHEY, SMNVEV (reference sequence). In DNA, the CDR3 is TGTGCCAGCAGTTTAATAACTAGCGGTACAGATACGCAGTATTTT. Translating it yields CASSLITSGTDTQYF.

J is TRBJ2-7 and V is TRBV7-9; 7 positions match TRBD1. This CDR3 contains 16 residues. The V gene's germline CDR1 is SEHNR and CDR2 FQNEAQ (reference sequence). Trimming removed 4 bases from V and 7 bases from J; junction bases left unmatched: 16. This CDR3 reads CASSSGQYGFPREQYF. CDR3 DNA: TGTGCCAGCAGCTCGGGACAGTACGGGTTTCCTAGGGAGCAGTACTTC. The full variable domain, rest sourced from reference TRBV7-9 and TRBJ2-7, is DTGVSQNPRHKITKRGQNVTFRCDPISEHNRLYWYRQTLGQGPEFLTYFQNEAQLEKSRLLSDRFSAERPKGSFSTLEIQRTEQGDSAMYLCASSSGQYGFPREQYFGPGTRLTVT.

The rearrangement links TRBV14 to TRBJ1-1; the D gene is possibly TRBD1 (6 bases). CDR3 length: 13 residues. The V end was cut by 5 bases, the J end by 1 base, with 8 bases between. CDR1 is SGHDN and CDR2 is FVKESK in the germline V gene. CDR3 loop: CASSVGGNTEAFF. CDR3 nucleotides: TGTGCCAGCAGCGTAGGGGGGAACACTGAAGCTTTCTTT.

J is TRBJ1-6 and V is TRBV7-2; tentatively, D is TRBD1 (6 bases). Trimming removed 5 bases at V and 10 bases at J, with 15 bases between. This CDR3 comprises 14 residues. Germline V gene lookup returns CDR1 SGHTA and CDR2 FQGNSA. CDR3: CASSPYRARSPLHF. The CDR3 bases are TGTGCCAGCAGCCCCTACAGGGCTCGGTCACCCCTCCACTTT.

This chain links TRBV6-6 with TRBJ1-5; D is undetermined. There are 14 residues in the CDR3. CDR1 and CDR2 from the germline V gene are MNHNY and SVGAGI (reference sequence). V lost 3 bases to trimming and J lost 2 bases, with 8 bases between them. In nucleotides, the CDR3 is TGTGCCAGCAGTTATGACAACCGCAATCAGCCCCAGCATTTT. Residues: CASSYDNRNQPQHF.

The gene calls are TRBV2 and TRBJ1-6; D unclear. Trimming shortened V by 7 bases and J by 7 bases, and 14 bases separated the two germline ends. The CDR3 length is 14 residues. Germline assignment: CDR1 SNHLY and CDR2 FYNNEI. Here the CDR3 reads CASTGTRRNSPLHF. For the CDR3, the DNA is TGTGCCAGCACAGGAACGAGAAGGAATTCACCCCTCCACTTT.

The genes are TRBV19 and TRBJ2-7; 8 bases match TRBD2. The CDR3 has 14 residues. In germline, CDR1 is LNHDA, CDR2 SQIVND (reference sequence). The V gene end was trimmed by 5 bases and the J gene end by 5 bases; junction bases not matched to a gene: 8. The DNA of the CDR3 is TGTGCCAGTAGTCAGACCGGGAGGGCTGACGAGCAGTACTTC. Encoded protein: CASSQTGRADEQYF.